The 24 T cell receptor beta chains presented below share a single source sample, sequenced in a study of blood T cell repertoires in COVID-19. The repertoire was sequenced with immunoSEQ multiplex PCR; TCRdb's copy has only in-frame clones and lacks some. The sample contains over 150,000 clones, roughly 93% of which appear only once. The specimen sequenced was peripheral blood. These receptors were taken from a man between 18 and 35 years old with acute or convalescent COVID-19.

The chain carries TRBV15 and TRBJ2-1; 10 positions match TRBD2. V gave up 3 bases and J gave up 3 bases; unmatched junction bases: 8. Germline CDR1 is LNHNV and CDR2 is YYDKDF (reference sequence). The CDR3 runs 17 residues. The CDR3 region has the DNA TGTGCCACCAGCAGGGATTTAGCGGGGGGCAACTACAATGAGCAGTTCTTC. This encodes CATSRDLAGGNYNEQFF.

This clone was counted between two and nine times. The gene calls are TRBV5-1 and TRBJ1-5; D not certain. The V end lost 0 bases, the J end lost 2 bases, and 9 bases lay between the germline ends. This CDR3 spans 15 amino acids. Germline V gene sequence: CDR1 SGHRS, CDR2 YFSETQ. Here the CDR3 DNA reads TGCGCCAGCAGCTTGGGGCACGCGGGCAATCAGCCCCAGCATTTT. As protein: CASSLGHAGNQPQHF.

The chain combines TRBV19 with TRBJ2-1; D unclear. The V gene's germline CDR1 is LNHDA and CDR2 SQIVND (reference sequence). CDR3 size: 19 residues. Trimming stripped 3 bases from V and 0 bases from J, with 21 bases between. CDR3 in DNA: TGTGCCAGTAGTATGATCGGTTTTGGAGTCCCCCGCTCCTACAATGAGCAGTTCTTC. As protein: CASSMIGFGVPRSYNEQFF.

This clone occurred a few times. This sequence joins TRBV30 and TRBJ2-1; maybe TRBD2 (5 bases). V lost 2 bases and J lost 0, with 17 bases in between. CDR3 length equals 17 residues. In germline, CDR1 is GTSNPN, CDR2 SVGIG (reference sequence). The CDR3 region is CAWSLYGRASSYNEQFF. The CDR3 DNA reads TGTGCCTGGAGTCTTTATGGGCGGGCGAGCTCCTACAATGAGCAGTTCTTC.

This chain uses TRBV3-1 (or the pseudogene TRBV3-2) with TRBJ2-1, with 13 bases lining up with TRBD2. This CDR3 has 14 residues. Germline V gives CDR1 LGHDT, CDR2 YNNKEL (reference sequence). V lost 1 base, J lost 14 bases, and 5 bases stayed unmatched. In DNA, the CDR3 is TGTGCCAGCAGCCAAGGCGGACTAGCGGGAGTCGAGTTCTTC. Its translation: CASSQGGLAGVEFF.

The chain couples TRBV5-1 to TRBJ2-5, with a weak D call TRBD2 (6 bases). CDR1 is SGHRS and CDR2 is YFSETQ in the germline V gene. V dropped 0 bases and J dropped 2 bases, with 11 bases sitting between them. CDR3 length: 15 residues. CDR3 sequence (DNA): TGCGCCAGCAGCTTGGAGCTGGGAGGACAAGAGACCCAGTACTTC. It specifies CASSLELGGQETQYF.

CDR3 region: CASSPTTSGLYNEQFF. CDR3 sequence (DNA): TGTGCCAGCAGCCCAACGACTAGCGGACTCTACAATGAGCAGTTCTTC. V and J are TRBV11-2 and TRBJ2-1, with 9 nucleotides matching TRBD2. V was pared by 5 bases and J by 3 bases, with 8 bases of the junction left unmatched. The CDR3 spans 16 residues. Germline CDR1 reads SGHAT; CDR2 reads FQNNGV. Filled out from reference TRBV11-2 and TRBJ2-1, the complete variable domain reads EAGVAQSPRYKIIEKRQSVAFWCNPISGHATLYWYQQILGQGPKLLIQFQNNGVVDDSQLPKDRFSAERLKGVDSTLKIQPAKLEDSAVYLCASSPTTSGLYNEQFFGPGTRLTVL.

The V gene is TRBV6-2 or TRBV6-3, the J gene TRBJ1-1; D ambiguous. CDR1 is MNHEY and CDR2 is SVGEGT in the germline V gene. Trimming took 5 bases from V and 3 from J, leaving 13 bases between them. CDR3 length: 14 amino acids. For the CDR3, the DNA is TGTGCCAGCAGTAGGTCCGGGTTGGACACTGAAGCTTTCTTT. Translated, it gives CASSRSGLDTEAFF.

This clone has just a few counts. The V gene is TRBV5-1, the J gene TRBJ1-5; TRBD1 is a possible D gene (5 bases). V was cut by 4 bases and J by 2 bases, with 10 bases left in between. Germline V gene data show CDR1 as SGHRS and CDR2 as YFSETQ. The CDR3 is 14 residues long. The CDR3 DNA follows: TGCGCCAGCAGCCAGCGGGGCGGCAATCAGCCCCAGCATTTT. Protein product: CASSQRGGNQPQHF. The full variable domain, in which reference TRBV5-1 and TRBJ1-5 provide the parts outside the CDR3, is KAGVTQTPRYLIKTRGQQVTLSCSPISGHRSVSWYQQTPGQGLQFLFEYFSETQRNKGNFPGRFSGRQFSNSRSEMNVSTLELGDSALYLCASSQRGGNQPQHFGDGTRLSIL.

The CDR3 bases are TGTGCCAGCAGCGTGGGCACGGCTAGCACAGATACGCAGTATTTT. This codes for CASSVGTASTDTQYF. The chain links TRBV9 to TRBJ2-3; no clear D gene. CDR3 size: 15 residues. Germline V lookup: CDR1 SGDLS, CDR2 YYNGEE. V was pared by 2 bases and J by 0 bases, with 10 bases between.

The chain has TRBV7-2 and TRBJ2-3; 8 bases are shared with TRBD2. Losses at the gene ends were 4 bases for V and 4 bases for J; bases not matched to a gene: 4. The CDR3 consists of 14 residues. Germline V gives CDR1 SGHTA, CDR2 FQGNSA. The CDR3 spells CASSSGGAADTQYF. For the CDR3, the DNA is TGTGCCAGCAGCTCCGGGGGGGCGGCAGATACGCAGTATTTT.

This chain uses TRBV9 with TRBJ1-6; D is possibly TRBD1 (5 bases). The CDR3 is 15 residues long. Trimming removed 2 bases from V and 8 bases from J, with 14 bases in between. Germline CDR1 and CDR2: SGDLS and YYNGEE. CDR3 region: CASSVSGQSHSPLHF. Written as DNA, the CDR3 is TGTGCCAGCAGCGTGTCAGGGCAAAGTCATTCACCCCTCCACTTT. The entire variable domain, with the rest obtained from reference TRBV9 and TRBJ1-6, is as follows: DSGVTQTPKHLITATGQRVTLRCSPRSGDLSVYWYQQSLDQGLQFLIQYYNGEERAKGNILERFSAQQFPDLHSELNLSSLELGDSALYFCASSVSGQSHSPLHFGNGTRLTVT.

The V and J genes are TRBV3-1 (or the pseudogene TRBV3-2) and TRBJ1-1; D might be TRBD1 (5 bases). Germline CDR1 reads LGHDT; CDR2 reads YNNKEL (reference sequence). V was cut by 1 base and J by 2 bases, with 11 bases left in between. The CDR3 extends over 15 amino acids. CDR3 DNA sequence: TGTGCCAGCAGCCAAGCTGGGGGGGGTAACACTGAAGCTTTCTTT. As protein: CASSQAGGGNTEAFF.

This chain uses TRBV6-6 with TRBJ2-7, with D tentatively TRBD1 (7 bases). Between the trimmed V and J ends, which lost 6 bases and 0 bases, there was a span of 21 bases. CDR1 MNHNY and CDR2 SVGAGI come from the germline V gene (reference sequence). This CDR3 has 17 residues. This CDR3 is CASSRTPWGDSSYEQYF. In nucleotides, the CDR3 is TGTGCCAGCAGCCGAACCCCATGGGGGGACAGCTCCTACGAGCAGTACTTC.

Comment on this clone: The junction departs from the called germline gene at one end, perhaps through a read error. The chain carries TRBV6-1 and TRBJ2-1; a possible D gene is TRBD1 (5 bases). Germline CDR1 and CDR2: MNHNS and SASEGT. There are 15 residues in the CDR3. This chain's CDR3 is CASREAEKGKRAQFF. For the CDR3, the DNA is TGTGCCAGCAGGGAAGCCGAGAAGGGGAAGCGAGCCCAGTTCTTC.

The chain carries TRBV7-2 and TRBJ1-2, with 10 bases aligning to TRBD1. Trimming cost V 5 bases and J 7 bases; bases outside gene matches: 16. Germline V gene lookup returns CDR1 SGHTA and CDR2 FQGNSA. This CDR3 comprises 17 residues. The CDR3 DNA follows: TGTGCCAGCAGCCTACGTCCATCCGGGACAGGGGAGCGTGGCTACACCTTC. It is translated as CASSLRPSGTGERGYTF.

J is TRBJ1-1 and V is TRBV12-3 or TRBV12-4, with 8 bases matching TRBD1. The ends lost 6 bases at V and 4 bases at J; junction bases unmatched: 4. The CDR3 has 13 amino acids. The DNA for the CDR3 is TGTGCCAGCAGGTTAACAGGGGGCACTGAAGCTTTCTTT. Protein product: CASRLTGGTEAFF.

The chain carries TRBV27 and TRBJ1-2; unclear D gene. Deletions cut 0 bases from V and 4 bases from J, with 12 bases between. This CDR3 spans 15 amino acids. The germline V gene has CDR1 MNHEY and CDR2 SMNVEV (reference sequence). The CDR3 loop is CASSLSRPVFYGYTF. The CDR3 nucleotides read TGTGCCAGCAGTTTATCGAGGCCAGTCTTCTATGGCTACACCTTC.

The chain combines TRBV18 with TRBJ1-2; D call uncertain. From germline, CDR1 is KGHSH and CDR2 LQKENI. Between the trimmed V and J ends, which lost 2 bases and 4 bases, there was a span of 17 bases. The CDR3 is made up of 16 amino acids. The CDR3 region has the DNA TGTGCCAGCTCACCATCTGAGGGCCGGGCCATCTATGGCTACACCTTC. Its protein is CASSPSEGRAIYGYTF. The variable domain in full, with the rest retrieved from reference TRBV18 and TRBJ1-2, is NAGVMQNPRHLVRRRGQEARLRCSPMKGHSHVYWYRQLPEEGLKFMVYLQKENIIDESGMPKERFSAEFPKEGPSILRIQQVVRGDSAAYFCASSPSEGRAIYGYTFGSGTRLTVV.

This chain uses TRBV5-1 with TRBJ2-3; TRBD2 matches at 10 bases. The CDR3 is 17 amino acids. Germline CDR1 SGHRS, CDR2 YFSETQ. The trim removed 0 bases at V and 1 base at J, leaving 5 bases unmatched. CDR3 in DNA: TGCGCCAGCAGCTTGGATTCAAGCGGGGGGGGCACAGATACGCAGTATTTT. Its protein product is CASSLDSSGGGTDTQYF.

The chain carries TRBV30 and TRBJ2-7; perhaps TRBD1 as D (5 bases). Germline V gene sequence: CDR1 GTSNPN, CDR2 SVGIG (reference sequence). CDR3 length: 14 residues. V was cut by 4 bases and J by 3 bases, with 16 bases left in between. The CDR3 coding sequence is TGTGCCTGGAACCCTCGGGCAGGGAACTACGAGCAGTACTTC. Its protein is CAWNPRAGNYEQYF.

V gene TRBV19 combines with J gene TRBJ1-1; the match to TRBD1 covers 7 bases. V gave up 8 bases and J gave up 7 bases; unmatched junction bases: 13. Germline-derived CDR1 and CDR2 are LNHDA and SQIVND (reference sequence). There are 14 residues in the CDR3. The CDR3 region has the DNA TGTGCCAGTCAGAAGGAGGACAGGAAGCTTGAAGCTTTCTTT. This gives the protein CASQKEDRKLEAFF. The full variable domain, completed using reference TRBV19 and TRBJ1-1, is DGGITQSPKYLFRKEGQNVTLSCEQNLNHDAMYWYRQDPGQGLRLIYYSQIVNDFQKGDIAEGYSVSREKKESFPLTVTSAQKNPTAFYLCASQKEDRKLEAFFGQGTRLTVV.

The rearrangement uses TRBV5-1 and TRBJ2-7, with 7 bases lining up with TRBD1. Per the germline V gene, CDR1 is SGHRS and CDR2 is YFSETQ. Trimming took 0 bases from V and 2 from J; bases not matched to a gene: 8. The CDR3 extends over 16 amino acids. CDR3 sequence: CASSLAPTGNTYEQYF. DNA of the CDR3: TGCGCCAGCAGCTTGGCCCCGACAGGGAACACCTACGAGCAGTACTTC. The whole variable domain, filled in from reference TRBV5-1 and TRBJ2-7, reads KAGVTQTPRYLIKTRGQQVTLSCSPISGHRSVSWYQQTPGQGLQFLFEYFSETQRNKGNFPGRFSGRQFSNSRSEMNVSTLELGDSALYLCASSLAPTGNTYEQYFGPGTRLTVT.

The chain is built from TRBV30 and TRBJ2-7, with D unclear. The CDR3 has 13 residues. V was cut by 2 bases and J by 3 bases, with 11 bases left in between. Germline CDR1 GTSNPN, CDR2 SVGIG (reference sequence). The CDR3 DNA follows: TGTGCCTGGAGTAAGCCCCCGGGCTACGAGCAGTACTTC. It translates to CAWSKPPGYEQYF.